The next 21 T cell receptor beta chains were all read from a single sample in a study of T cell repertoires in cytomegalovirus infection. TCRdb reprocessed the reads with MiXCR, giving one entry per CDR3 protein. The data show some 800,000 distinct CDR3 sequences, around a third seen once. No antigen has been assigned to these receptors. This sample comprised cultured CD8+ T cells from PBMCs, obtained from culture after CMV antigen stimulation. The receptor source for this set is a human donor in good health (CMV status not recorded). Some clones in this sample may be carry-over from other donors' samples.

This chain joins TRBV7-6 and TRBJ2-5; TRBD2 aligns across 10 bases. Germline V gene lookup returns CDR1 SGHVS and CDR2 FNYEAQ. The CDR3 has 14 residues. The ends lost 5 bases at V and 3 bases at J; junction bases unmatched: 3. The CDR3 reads CASSITSGEETQYF. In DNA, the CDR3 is TGTGCCAGCAGCATAACTAGCGGGGAAGAGACCCAGTACTTC.

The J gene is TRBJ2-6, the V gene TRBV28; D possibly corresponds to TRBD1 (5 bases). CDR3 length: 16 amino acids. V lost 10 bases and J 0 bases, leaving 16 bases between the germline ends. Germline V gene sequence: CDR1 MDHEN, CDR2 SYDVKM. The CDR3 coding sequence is TGTGCCATTCACTCGTCCCAGGGCTCTGGGGCCAACGTCCTGACTTTC. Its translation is CAIHSSQGSGANVLTF. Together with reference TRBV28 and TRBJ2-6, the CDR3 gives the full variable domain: DVKVTQSSRYLVKRTGEKVFLECVQDMDHENMFWYRQDPGLGLRLIYFSYDVKMKEKGDIPEGYSVSREKKERFSLILESASTNQTSMYLCAIHSSQGSGANVLTFGAGSRLTVL.

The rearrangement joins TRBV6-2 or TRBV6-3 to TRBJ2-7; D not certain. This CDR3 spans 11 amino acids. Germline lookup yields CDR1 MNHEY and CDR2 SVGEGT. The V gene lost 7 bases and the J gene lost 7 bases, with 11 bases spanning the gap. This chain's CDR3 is CASTSDQEQYF. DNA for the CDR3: TGTGCCAGCACCAGTGATCAGGAGCAGTACTTC.

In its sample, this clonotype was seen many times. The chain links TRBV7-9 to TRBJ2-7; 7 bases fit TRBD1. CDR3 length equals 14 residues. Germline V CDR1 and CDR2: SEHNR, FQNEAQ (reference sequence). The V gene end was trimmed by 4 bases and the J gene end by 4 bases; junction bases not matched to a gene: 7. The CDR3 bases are TGTGCCAGCAGCTCAATGGGACAGCCTTACGAGCAGTACTTC. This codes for CASSSMGQPYEQYF. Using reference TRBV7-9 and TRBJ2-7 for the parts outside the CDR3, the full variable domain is DTGVSQNPRHKITKRGQNVTFRCDPISEHNRLYWYRQTLGQGPEFLTYFQNEAQLEKSRLLSDRFSAERPKGSFSTLEIQRTEQGDSAMYLCASSSMGQPYEQYFGPGTRLTVT.

The CDR3: CASFGGAGETQYF. The CDR3 coding sequence is TGCGCCAGCTTCGGGGGGGCCGGGGAGACCCAGTACTTC. The chain couples TRBV5-1 to TRBJ2-5; 8 bases agree with TRBD2. Looked up from germline, CDR1 is SGHRS and CDR2 is YFSETQ. Germline trimming cut 7 bases from V and 5 bases from J; bases unmatched to any gene: 7. This CDR3 has 13 amino acids.

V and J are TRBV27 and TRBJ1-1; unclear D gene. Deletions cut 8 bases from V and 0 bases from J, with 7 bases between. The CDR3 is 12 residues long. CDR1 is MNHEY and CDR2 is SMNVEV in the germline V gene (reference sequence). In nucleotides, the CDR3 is TGTGCCAGCGGAGCAGTGAACACTGAAGCTTTCTTT. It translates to CASGAVNTEAFF.

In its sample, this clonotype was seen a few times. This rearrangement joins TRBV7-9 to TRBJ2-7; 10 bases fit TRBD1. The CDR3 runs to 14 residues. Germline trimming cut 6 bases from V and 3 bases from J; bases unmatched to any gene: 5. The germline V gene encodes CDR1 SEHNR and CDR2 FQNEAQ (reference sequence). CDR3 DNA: TGTGCCAGCAGTAAAGGACAGGGGGACTACGAGCAGTACTTC. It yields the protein CASSKGQGDYEQYF. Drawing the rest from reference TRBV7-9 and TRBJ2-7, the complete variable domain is DTGVSQNPRHKITKRGQNVTFRCDPISEHNRLYWYRQTLGQGPEFLTYFQNEAQLEKSRLLSDRFSAERPKGSFSTLEIQRTEQGDSAMYLCASSKGQGDYEQYFGPGTRLTVT.

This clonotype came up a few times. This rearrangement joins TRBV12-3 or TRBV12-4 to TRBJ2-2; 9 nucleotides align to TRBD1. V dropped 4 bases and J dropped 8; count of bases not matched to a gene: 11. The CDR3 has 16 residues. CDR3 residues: CASSSTGGISIGELFF. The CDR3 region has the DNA TGTGCCAGCAGTTCGACAGGGGGAATCAGCATAGGGGAGCTGTTTTTT.

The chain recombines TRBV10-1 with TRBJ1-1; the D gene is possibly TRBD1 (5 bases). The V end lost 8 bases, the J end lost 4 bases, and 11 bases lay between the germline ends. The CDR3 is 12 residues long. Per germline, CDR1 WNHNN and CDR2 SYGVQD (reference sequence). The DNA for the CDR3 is TGCGCCAGCCGGGACGTAGGCACTGAAGCTTTCTTT. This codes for CASRDVGTEAFF.

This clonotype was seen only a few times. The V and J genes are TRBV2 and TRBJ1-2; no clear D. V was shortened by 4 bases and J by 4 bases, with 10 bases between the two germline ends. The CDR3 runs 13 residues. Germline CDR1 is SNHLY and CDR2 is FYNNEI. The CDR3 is CASSGRTVYGYTF. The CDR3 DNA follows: TGTGCCAGCAGTGGGCGGACGGTCTATGGCTACACCTTC.

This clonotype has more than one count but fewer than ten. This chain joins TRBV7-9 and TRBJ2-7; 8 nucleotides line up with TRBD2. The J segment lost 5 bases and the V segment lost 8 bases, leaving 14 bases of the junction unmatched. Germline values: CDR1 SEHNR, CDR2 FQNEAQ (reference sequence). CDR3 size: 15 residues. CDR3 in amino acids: CASSAYRGGTDEQYV. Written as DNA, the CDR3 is TGTGCCAGCTCAGCTTACCGCGGGGGGACTGACGAGCAGTACGTC.

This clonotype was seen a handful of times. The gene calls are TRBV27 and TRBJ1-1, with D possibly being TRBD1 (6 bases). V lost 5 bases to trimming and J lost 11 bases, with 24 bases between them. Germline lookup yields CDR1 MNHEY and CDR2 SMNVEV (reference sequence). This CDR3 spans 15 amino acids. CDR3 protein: CASSSPGTNKHRAFF. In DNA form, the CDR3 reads TGTGCCAGCAGTAGCCCCGGGACAAATAAGCATCGGGCTTTCTTT.

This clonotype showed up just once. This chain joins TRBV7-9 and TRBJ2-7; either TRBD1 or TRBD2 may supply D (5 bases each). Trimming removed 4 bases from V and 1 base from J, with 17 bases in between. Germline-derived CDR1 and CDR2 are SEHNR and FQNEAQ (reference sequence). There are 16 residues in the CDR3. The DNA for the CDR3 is TGTGCCAGCAGCTCCAACTCGGGACGGATATCCTACGAGCAGTACTTC. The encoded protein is CASSSNSGRISYEQYF. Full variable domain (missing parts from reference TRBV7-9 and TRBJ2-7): DTGVSQNPRHKITKRGQNVTFRCDPISEHNRLYWYRQTLGQGPEFLTYFQNEAQLEKSRLLSDRFSAERPKGSFSTLEIQRTEQGDSAMYLCASSSNSGRISYEQYFGPGTRLTVT.

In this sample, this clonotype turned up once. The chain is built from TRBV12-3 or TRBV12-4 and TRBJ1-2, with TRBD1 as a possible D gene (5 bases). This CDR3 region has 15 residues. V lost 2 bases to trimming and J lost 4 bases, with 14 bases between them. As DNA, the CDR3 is TGTGCCAGCAGTTTAATTCGGGGGGGGGGCTATGGCTACACCTTC. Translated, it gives CASSLIRGGGYGYTF.

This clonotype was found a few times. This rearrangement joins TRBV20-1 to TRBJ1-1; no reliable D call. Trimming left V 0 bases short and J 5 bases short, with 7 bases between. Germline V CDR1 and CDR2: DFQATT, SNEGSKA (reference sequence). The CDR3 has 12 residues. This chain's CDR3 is CSARELGTEAFF. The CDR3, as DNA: TGCAGTGCTAGAGAGTTGGGGACTGAAGCTTTCTTT.

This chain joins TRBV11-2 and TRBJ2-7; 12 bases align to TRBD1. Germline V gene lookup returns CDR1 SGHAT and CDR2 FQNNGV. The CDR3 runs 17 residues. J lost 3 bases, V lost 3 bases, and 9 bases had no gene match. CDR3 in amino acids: CASSLRAGTGGLYEQYV. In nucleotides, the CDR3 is TGTGCCAGCAGCTTGAGGGCCGGGACAGGGGGCCTCTACGAGCAGTACGTC.

This CDR3 is CASSPYGTGHGYTF. The CDR3 nucleotides are TGTGCCAGCAGTCCATACGGGACAGGGCATGGCTACACCTTC. This chain uses TRBV7-2 with TRBJ1-2; 9 positions match TRBD1. The CDR3 length is 14 residues. Germline V CDR1 and CDR2: SGHTA, FQGNSA. Trimming at V came to 6 bases and at J to 6 bases, leaving 8 bases not matched to a gene.

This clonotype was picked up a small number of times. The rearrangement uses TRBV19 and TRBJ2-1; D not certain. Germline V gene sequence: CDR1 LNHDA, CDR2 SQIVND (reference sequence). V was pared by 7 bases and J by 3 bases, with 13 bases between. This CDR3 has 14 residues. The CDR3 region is CASNPHVNYNEQFF. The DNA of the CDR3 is TGTGCCAGTAACCCCCATGTCAACTACAATGAGCAGTTCTTC.

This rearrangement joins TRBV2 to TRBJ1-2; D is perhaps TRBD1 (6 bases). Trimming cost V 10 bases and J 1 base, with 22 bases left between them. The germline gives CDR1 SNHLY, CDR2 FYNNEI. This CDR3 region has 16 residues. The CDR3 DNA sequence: TGTGCCAACCGGGCATTCGGACAGCTTTTTAACTATGGCTACACCTTC. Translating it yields CANRAFGQLFNYGYTF.

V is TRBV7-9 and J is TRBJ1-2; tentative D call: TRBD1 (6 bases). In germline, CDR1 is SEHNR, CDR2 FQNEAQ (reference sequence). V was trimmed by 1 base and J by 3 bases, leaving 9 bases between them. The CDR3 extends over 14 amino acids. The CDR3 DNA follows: TGTGCCAGCAGCTTAGGTGGGGGCCACTATGGCTACACCTTC. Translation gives CASSLGGGHYGYTF.

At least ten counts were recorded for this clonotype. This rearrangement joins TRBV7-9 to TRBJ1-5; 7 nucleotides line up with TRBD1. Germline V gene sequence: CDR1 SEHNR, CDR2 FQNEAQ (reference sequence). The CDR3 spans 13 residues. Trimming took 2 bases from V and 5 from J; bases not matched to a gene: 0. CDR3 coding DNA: TGTGCCAGCAGCTTACAGGGGGATCAGCCCCAGCATTTT. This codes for CASSLQGDQPQHF. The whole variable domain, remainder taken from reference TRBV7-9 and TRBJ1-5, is DTGVSQNPRHKITKRGQNVTFRCDPISEHNRLYWYRQTLGQGPEFLTYFQNEAQLEKSRLLSDRFSAERPKGSFSTLEIQRTEQGDSAMYLCASSLQGDQPQHFGDGTRLSIL.